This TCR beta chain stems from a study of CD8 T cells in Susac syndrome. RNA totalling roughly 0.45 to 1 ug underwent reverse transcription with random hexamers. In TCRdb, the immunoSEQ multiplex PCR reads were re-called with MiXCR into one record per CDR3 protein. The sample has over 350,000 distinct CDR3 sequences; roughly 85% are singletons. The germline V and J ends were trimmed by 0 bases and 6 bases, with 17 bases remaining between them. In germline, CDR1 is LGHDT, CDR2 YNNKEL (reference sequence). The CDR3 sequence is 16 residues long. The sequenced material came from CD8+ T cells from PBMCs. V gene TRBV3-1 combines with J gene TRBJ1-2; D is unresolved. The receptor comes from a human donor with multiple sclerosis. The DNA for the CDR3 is TGTGCCAGCAGCCAAGACCCCTGGACCGGGATAGATGGCTACACCTTC. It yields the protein CASSQDPWTGIDGYTF.